Listed here is a single TCR beta chain. Its cognate antigen has yet to be identified. Base qualities are not recorded, but no much larger clone differs from it by a single base. Peripheral blood CD8+ and CD4+ T cells from healthy donors, Susac syndrome patients and multiple sclerosis patients were profiled using high-throughput TCR beta sequencing. The multiple sclerosis controls were treatment-naive patients who had stable or active relapsing-remitting disease and met the revised McDonald criteria. CD8+ TEMRA cells were enriched by FACS, while bulk CD8+ and CD4+ T cells were purified by magnetic negative isolation. Blood was collected in EDTA tubes and processed within 24 hours, with PBMCs isolated through density gradient centrifugation. PBMCs intended for TCR sequencing were frozen in liquid nitrogen and were later thawed in a 37 degrees C water bath. The sorted or isolated CD4+, CD8+ and CD8+ TEMRA cells had a purity of 90% or higher.

These data belong to a study of CD8 T cells in Susac syndrome (dated by TCRdb to about 2019). Study-wide context: The study used repertoire sequencing to test whether antigen drove CD8+ T cell activation and differentiation in Susac syndrome. Clonality of the CD8+ T cell repertoire was compared between roughly twelve healthy donors, roughly 14 Susac syndrome patients and around 16 multiple sclerosis patients.

RNA was extracted with the RNeasy kit and roughly 0.45 to 1 ug was reverse transcribed using random hexamers. The immunoSEQ multiplex PCR assay, covering 54 Vbeta and 13 Jbeta segments, was used to amplify TCR beta CDR3 regions. PCR amplification bias was corrected using a synthetic template baseline for primer optimization and computational correction. For the original study's pipeline: Reads were annotated to V, D and J genes per IMGT and analyzed with immunoSEQ Analyzer, keeping only productive sequences. Clonality was calculated as one minus the Shannon entropy normalized by log2 of the number of productive unique sequences. Public and private clones were assessed among the 100 most prevalent clones of each patient and control. Clones were defined as Susac-specific if absent from the healthy and MS cohorts, from around 1,000 published viral clones and from other ImmuneACCESS disease sequences. The public reads were quality trimmed at Q25 with fastp and then assembled into clones with MiXCR by TCRdb, keeping productive beta chains. Rows matching on CDR3 protein sequence are summarized as one entry with the most common DNA and genes. TCRdb, not the authors, supplied the V and J calls. The sample yields 250,000 to 300,000 distinct CDR3 sequences; 70% to 90% were counted once. Together, the top ten hold 0.11% of the sample.

A distance of 12 bases separates the germline ends of V and J, which lose 6 bases and 1 base respectively. The germline V gene sets CDR1 to SQVTM and CDR2 to ANQGSEA. Including cysteine and phenylalanine, the CDR3 has 13 amino acids. The entry retains the CDR3 DNA only, 39 bases that are in frame from base 1. Findings and caveats that apply to the study as a whole: The number of individuals in the TCR sequencing and HLA analysis was recognized as being relatively small.

The V and J genes are TRBV29-1 and TRBJ1-2; the D gene identity is not certain. Material for sequencing was CD8+ T cells from PBMCs. The sequence came from a human donor with multiple sclerosis. The nucleotides are TGCAGCGTCCTCGGACCTGATAACTATGGCTACACCTTC. Translated, it gives CSVLGPDNYGYTF.